This T cell receptor (beta chain) comes out of a study of technical replicates of blood from several donors. Germline lookup yields CDR1 SGHTA and CDR2 FQGNSA. V lost 1 base, J lost 0 bases, and 10 bases lay in between. The CDR3 consists of 16 residues. Repertoires were generated with immunoSEQ multiplex PCR, while TCRdb's copy carries only in-frame clones and drops some. This table holds 75,000 to 90,000 clones, 85% to 95% found once. The chain recombines TRBV7-2 with TRBJ2-1; tentative D call: TRBD2 (6 bases). The sequenced material came from T cells isolated from PBMCs. The TCR was taken from a human donor in good health. DNA for the CDR3: TGTGCCAGCAGCTTAGTCTTCGGGAGCTCCTACAATGAGCAGTTCTTC. Its protein product is CASSLVFGSSYNEQFF.